This TCR beta chain appears in the sequencing data of a study of blood T cell repertoires in COVID-19. At the level of the study: The United States, Italy and Spain supplied acute and convalescent COVID-19 samples. From T cells, B-cell-depleted T cells, or PBMCs came the material, which was cDNA or gDNA.

Germline assignment: CDR1 GTSNPN and CDR2 SVGIG (reference sequence). CDR3 length equals 14 residues. The V segment lost 0 bases and the J segment 7 bases; nucleotides outside the gene matches: 5. In the authors' methods: Researchers report that nucleated cell counts were estimated from reference gene primer amplification. The repertoire was sequenced with immunoSEQ multiplex PCR; TCRdb's copy has only in-frame clones and lacks some. The D gene and trimming were derived from the DNA, and the V and J assignments and clone size from that table. Of around 40,000 clones listed, roughly 85% are singletons.

The sequencing input was peripheral blood. This chain joins TRBV30 and TRBJ2-3; 9 positions match TRBD1. The clonotype was recovered from a human donor in a cohort sampled during active COVID-19. The CDR3 coding sequence is TGTGCCTGGAGTGTACAGGGGGCCGGAAATACGCAGTATTTT. This translates into CAWSVQGAGNTQYF.